This paragraph covers one T cell receptor beta chain sequence. This record belongs to a study of blood T cell repertoires in COVID-19. The method was immunoSEQ multiplex PCR; TCRdb's version includes in-frame clones alone and lacks a portion of them. The sample holds tens of thousands of clones, about 82% seen once. The V end lost 6 bases, the J end lost 7 bases, and 13 bases lay between the germline ends. CDR1 is GTSNPN, CDR2 SVGIG, per germline (reference sequence). This CDR3 has 12 amino acids. The receptor comes from a woman aged 55 to 70 with acute or convalescent COVID-19. The sample consisted of peripheral blood. The chain links TRBV30 to TRBJ2-1; the D gene is possibly TRBD1 (5 bases). As DNA, the CDR3 is TGTGCCTGTACGCAGGGTAGGAATGAGCAGTTCTTC. Residues: CACTQGRNEQFF.